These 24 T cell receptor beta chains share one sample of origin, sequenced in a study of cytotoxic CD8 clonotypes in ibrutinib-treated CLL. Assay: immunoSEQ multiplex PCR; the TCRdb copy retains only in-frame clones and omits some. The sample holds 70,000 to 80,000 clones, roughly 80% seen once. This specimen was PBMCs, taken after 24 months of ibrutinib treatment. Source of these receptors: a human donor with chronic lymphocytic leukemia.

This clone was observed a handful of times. Here the CDR3 DNA reads TGCGCCAGCAGTACACCCCCGGGACTACAGGACACCGGGGAGCTGTTTTTT. Protein sequence: CASSTPPGLQDTGELFF. The chain combines TRBV5-1 with TRBJ2-2, with 7 positions matching TRBD2. The V gene's germline CDR1 is SGHRS and CDR2 YFSETQ. V gave up 5 bases and J gave up 3 bases; unmatched junction bases: 13. This CDR3 has 17 amino acids.

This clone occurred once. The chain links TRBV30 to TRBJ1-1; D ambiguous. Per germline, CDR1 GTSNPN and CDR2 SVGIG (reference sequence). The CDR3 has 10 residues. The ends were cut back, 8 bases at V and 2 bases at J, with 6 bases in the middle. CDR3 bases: TGTGCCGTGGGAAACACTGAAGCTTTCTTT. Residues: CAVGNTEAFF.

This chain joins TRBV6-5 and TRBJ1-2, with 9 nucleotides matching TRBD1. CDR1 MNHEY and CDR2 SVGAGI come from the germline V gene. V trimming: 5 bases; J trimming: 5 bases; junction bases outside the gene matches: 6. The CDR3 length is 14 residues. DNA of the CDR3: TGTGCCAGCAGTGCACAGGGGGCCTGGTATGGCTACACCTTC. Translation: CASSAQGAWYGYTF.

DNA of the CDR3: TGTGCCAGCAGCAAACTAGGGGGGGCAGGGACAGATACGCAGTATTTT. It is translated as CASSKLGGAGTDTQYF. This chain uses TRBV11-2 with TRBJ2-3; TRBD2 might be the D (7 bases). The V and J ends lost 5 bases and 3 bases respectively, with 18 bases between them. Germline V gene lookup returns CDR1 SGHAT and CDR2 FQNNGV. The CDR3 has 16 amino acids.

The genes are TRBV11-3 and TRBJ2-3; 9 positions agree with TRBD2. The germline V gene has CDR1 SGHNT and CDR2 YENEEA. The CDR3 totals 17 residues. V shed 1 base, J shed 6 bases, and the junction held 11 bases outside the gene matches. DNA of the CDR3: TGTGCCAGCAGCTTAGGAGTGGCTAGCGGGAAGGGTGATACGCAGTATTTT. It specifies CASSLGVASGKGDTQYF.

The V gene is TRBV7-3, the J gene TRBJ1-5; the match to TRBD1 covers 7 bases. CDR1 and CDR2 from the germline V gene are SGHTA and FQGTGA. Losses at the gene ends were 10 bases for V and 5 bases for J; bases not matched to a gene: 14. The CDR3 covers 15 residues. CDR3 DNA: TGTGCCACTGGGTTTTGGGACAGCAGACATCAGCCCCAGCATTTT. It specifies CATGFWDSRHQPQHF.

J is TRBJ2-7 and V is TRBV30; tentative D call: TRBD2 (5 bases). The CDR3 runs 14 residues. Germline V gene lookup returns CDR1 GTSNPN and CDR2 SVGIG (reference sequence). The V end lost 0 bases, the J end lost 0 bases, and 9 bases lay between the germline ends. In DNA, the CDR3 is TGTGCCTGGAGTGTAGCGGCGACCTCCTACGAGCAGTACTTC. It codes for CAWSVAATSYEQYF.

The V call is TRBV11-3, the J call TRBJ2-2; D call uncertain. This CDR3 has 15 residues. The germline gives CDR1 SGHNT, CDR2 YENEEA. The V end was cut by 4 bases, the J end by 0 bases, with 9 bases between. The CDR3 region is CASSSRTANTGELFF. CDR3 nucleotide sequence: TGTGCCAGCAGCTCCAGGACCGCGAACACCGGGGAGCTGTTTTTT.

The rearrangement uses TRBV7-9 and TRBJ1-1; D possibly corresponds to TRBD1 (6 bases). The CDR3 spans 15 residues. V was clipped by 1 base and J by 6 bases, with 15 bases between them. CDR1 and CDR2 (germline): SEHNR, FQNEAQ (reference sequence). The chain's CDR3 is CASSLGTAWEPEAFF. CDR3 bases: TGTGCCAGCAGCTTAGGGACAGCGTGGGAGCCTGAAGCTTTCTTT.

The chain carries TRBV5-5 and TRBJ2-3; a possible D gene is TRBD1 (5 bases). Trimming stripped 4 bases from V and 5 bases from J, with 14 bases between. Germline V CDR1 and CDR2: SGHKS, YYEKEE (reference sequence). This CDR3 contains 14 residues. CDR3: CASSGPPRGDTQYF. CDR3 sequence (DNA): TGTGCCAGCAGCGGCCCGCCTAGGGGAGATACGCAGTATTTT.

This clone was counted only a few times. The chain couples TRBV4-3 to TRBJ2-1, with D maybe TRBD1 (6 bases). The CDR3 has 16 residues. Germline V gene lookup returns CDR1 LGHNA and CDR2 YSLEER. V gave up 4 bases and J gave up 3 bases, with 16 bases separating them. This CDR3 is CASSLGYRVVYNEQFF. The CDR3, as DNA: TGCGCCAGCAGCCTCGGATACAGGGTGGTCTACAATGAGCAGTTCTTC.

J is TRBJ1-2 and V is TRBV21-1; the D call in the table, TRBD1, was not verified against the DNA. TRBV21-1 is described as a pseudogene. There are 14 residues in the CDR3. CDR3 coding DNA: TGTGCCAGCAGCAAATGGGACAGAAGGGAGGGCTACACCTTC. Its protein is CASSKWDRREGYTF.

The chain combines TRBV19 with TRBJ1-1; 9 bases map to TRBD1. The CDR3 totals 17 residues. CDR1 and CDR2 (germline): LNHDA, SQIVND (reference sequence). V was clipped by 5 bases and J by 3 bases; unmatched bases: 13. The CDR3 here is CASSPSTGGLGDTEAFF. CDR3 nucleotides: TGTGCCAGTAGTCCCTCTACAGGGGGCTTGGGAGACACTGAAGCTTTCTTT. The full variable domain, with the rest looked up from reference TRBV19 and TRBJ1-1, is DGGITQSPKYLFRKEGQNVTLSCEQNLNHDAMYWYRQDPGQGLRLIYYSQIVNDFQKGDIAEGYSVSREKKESFPLTVTSAQKNPTAFYLCASSPSTGGLGDTEAFFGQGTRLTVV.

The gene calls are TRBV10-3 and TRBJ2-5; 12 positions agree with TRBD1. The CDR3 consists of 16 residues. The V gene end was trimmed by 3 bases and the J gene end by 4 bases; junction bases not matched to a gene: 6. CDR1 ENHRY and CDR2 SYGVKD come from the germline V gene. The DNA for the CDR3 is TGTGCCATCAGTGAATCGGGACAGGGGGCGTCAGAGACCCAGTACTTC. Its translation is CAISESGQGASETQYF.

Here the CDR3 reads CASTTSPGSAGYTF. The DNA for the CDR3 is TGTGCCAGCACCACTTCCCCGGGGTCTGCGGGCTACACCTTC. The chain couples TRBV7-9 to TRBJ1-2; D gene unclear. V dropped 7 bases and J dropped 8 bases, with 20 bases sitting between them. This CDR3 comprises 14 residues. Germline CDR1 SEHNR, CDR2 FQNEAQ (reference sequence).

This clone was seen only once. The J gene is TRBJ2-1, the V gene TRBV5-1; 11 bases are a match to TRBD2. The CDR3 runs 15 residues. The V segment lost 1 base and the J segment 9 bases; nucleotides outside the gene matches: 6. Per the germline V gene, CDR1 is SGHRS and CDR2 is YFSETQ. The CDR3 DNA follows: TGCGCCAGCAGCTTGTCGGCTAGCGGGAGGCGTGAGCAGTTCTTC. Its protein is CASSLSASGRREQFF.

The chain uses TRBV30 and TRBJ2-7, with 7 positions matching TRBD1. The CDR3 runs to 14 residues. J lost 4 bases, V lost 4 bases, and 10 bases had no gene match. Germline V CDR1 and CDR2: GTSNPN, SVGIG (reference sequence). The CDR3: CAWNQDRTGYEQYF. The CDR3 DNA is TGTGCCTGGAATCAGGACAGGACGGGATACGAGCAGTACTTC.

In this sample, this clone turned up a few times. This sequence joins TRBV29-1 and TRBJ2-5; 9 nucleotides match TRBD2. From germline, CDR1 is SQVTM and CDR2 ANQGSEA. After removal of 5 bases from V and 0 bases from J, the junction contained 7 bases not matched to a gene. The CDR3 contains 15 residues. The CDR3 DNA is TGCAGCGTTAATGGGCGGGGGGGTAACCAAGAGACCCAGTACTTC. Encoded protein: CSVNGRGGNQETQYF.

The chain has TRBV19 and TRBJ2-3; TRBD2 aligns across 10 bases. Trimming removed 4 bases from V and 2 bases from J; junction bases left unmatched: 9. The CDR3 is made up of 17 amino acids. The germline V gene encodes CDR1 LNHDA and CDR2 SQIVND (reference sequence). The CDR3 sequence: CASSTTRLAGSTDTQYF. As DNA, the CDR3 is TGTGCCAGTAGTACGACCCGACTAGCGGGTTCCACAGATACGCAGTATTTT. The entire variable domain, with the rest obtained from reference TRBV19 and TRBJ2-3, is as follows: DGGITQSPKYLFRKEGQNVTLSCEQNLNHDAMYWYRQDPGQGLRLIYYSQIVNDFQKGDIAEGYSVSREKKESFPLTVTSAQKNPTAFYLCASSTTRLAGSTDTQYFGPGTRLTVL.

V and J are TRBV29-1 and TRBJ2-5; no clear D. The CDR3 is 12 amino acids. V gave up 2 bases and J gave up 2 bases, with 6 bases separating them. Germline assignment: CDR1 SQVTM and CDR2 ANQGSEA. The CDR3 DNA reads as TGCAGCGTTGAAAGTCAACAAGAGACCCAGTACTTC. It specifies CSVESQQETQYF.

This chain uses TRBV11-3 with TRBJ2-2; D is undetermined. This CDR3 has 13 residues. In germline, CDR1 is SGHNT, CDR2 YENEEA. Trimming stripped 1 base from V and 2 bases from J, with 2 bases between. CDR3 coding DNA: TGTGCCAGCAGCTTAGTCAACACCGGGGAGCTGTTTTTT. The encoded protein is CASSLVNTGELFF.

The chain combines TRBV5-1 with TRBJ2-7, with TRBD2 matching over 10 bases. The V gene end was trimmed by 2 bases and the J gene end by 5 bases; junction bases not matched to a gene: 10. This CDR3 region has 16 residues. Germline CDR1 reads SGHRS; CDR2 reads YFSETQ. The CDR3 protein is CASSFSGRVLTDEQYF. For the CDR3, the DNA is TGCGCCAGCAGCTTCAGCGGGAGGGTGTTGACGGACGAGCAGTACTTC.

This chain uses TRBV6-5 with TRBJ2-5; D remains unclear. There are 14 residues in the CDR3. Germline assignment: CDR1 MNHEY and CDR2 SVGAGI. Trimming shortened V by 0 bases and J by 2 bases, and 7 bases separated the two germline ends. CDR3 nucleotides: TGTGCCAGCAGTTACTCGTGGCAGCAAGAGACCCAGTACTTC. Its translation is CASSYSWQQETQYF.

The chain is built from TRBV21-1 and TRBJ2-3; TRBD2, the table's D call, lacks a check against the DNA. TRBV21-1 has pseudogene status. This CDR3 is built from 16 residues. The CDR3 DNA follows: TGTGCCAGCAGCAAAGCGAGACCGACTAGCGGAGATACGCAGTATTTT. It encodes CASSKARPTSGDTQYF.